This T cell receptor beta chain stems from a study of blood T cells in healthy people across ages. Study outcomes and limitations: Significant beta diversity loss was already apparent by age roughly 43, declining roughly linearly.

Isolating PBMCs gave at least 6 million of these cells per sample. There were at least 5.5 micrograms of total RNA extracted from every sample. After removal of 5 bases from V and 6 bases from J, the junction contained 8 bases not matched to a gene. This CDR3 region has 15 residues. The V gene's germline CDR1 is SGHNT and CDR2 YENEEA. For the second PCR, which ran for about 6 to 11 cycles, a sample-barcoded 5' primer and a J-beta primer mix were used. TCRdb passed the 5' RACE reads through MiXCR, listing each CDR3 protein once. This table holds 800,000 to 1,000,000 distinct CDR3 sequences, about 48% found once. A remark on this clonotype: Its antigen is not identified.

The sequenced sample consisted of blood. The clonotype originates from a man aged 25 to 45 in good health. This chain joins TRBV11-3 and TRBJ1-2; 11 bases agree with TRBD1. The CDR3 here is CASSEWTGGAHGYTF. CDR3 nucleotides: TGTGCCAGCAGCGAATGGACAGGGGGCGCGCATGGCTACACCTTC.